These T cell receptor beta chains were read from a single sample in a study of early T cells in non-severe SARS-CoV-2 infection. TCRdb reprocessed the 5' RACE reads via MiXCR and lists one record per CDR3 protein. The table shows about 48,000 distinct CDR3 sequences, with 5% to 6.5% occurring only once. The material was whole blood, obtained at baseline. Receptor source: an adult who was a healthcare worker with PCR-confirmed SARS-CoV-2 infection or an uninfected control (not recorded which). Each CDR3 is given with its conserved first and last residue. The D gene is left open where the match is weak. The listing skips clone size in some rows; elsewhere it reads once, few, many or a size class.

clone size	V gene	J gene	CDR3 length	D gene	CDR3 DNA	CDR3 protein
many	TRBV24-1	TRBJ1-1	16	-	TGTGCCACCACTTTAGCGGGCGCAAAGATGAACACTGAAGCTTTCTTT	CATTLAGAKMNTEAFF
many	TRBV30	TRBJ2-1	13	-	TGTGCCTGGAGCTATTCGAGGTACAATGAGCAGTTCTTC	CAWSYSRYNEQFF
-	TRBV5-4	TRBJ1-3	14	TRBD1	TGTGCCAGCAGCGGAGATCAGGGGGGGCGCACCATATATTTT	CASSGDQGGRTIYF
many	TRBV29-1	TRBJ1-1	14	TRBD1	TGCAGCGCTCCGACAGGGGGCGGGAGTCCTGAAGCTTTCTTT	CSAPTGGGSPEAFF
many	TRBV3-1	TRBJ2-2	18	TRBD1	TGTGCCAGCACCCACGGGACAGGGGTCGACTCCCTCACCGGGGAGCTGTTTTTT	CASTHGTGVDSLTGELFF
many	TRBV4-2	TRBJ2-3	15	-	TGTGCCAGCAGCCAAGAAGTAACAGCCACAGATACGCAGTATTTT	CASSQEVTATDTQYF
-	TRBV5-1	TRBJ1-1	14	-	TGCGCCAGCAGCTTTACAGAGGACGGCACTGAAGCTTTCTTT	CASSFTEDGTEAFF
-	TRBV27	TRBJ2-3	13	-	TGTGCCAGCATGAGGGTGGGGACAGATACGCAGTATTTT	CASMRVGTDTQYF
-	TRBV11-2	TRBJ2-1	12	-	TGTGCCAGCAGCTTAGATCGGCGTGAGCAGTTCTTC	CASSLDRREQFF
-	TRBV12-3/TRBV12-4	TRBJ2-3	15	TRBD1	TGTGCCAGCAGTTTGATGACAGGGGACACAGATACGCAGTATTTT	CASSLMTGDTDTQYF
-	TRBV24-1	TRBJ2-3	19	TRBD2	TGTGCCACCAGTGACCCCCAGCGGGAGGGCGCCTTAAGCACAGATACGCAGTATTTT	CATSDPQREGALSTDTQYF
many	TRBV15	TRBJ2-3	17	-	TGTGCCACCAGCAGAGATCATAGTTCGTATGGAGCAGATACGCAGTATTTT	CATSRDHSSYGADTQYF
many	TRBV5-6	TRBJ2-2	17	TRBD1	TGTGCCAGCAGCCCAAACCTCCGGGACAGGGCCCCCGGGGAGCTGTTTTTT	CASSPNLRDRAPGELFF
many	TRBV20-1	TRBJ1-6	16	-	TGCAGTGCTAGGCCCGGGGGGAGGCTACCTAATTCACCCCTCCACTTT	CSARPGGRLPNSPLHF
-	TRBV28	TRBJ2-4	12	TRBD2	TGTGCCAGCAGTATCAGGGGTAGCGGGGGAAACTTC	CASSIRGSGGNF
many	TRBV20-1	TRBJ1-1	11	-	TGCAGTGCTAGATCGGACACTGAAGCTTTCTTT	CSARSDTEAFF
many	TRBV6-1	TRBJ1-5	14	-	TGTGCCAGTAAGGACGCATTTCGTGATCAGCCCCAGCATTTT	CASKDAFRDQPQHF
medium-sized	TRBV20-1	TRBJ2-2	13	-	TGCAGTGCTAGGAAGGGGAGTACCGGGGAGCTGTTTTTT	CSARKGSTGELFF
-	TRBV6-5	TRBJ1-4	17	-	TGTGCCAGCAGTCGCATCGTCTCGGACGCAACTAATGAAAAACTGTTTTTT	CASSRIVSDATNEKLFF
many	TRBV10-3	TRBJ2-1	16	TRBD2	TGTGCCATCAGTGAGTCCAGGCTAGCGGTCTACAATGAGCAGTTCTTC	CAISESRLAVYNEQFF
many	TRBV6-2/TRBV6-3	TRBJ2-7	11	-	TGTGCCAGCAGTATTACCTACGAGCAGTACTTC	CASSITYEQYF
many	TRBV7-9	TRBJ2-7	13	-	TGTGCCAGCAGCCTGGGACTTGCCTACGAGCAGTACTTC	CASSLGLAYEQYF
few	TRBV9	TRBJ1-6	13	TRBD1	TGTGCCAGCAGCTTGACAGGGGCTTCACCCCTCCACTTT	CASSLTGASPLHF